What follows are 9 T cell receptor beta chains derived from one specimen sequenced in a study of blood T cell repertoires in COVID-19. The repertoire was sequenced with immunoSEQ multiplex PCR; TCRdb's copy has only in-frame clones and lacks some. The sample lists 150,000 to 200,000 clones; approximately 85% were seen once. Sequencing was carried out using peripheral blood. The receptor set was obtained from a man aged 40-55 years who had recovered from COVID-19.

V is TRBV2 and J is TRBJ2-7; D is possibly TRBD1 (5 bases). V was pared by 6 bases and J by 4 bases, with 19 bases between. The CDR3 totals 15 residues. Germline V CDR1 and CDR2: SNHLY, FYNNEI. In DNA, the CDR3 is TGTGCCAGCAGGGATCCACAGGTTACGGTGTACGAGCAGTACTTC. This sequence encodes CASRDPQVTVYEQYF.

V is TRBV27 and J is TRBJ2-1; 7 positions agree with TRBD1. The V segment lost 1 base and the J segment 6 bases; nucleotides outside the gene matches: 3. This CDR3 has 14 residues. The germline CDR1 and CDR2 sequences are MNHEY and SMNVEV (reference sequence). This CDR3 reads CASSLWGTANEQFF. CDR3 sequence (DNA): TGTGCCAGCAGTTTATGGGGGACAGCCAATGAGCAGTTCTTC.

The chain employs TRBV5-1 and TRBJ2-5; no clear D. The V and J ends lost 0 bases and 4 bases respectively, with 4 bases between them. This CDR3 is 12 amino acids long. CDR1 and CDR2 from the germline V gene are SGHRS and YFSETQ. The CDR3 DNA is TGCGCCAGCAGCTTGGATCTAGAGACCCAGTACTTC. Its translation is CASSLDLETQYF.

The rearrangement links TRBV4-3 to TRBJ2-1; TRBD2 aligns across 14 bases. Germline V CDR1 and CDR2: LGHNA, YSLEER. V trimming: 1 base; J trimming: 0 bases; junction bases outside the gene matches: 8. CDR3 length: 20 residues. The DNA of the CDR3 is TGCGCCAGCAGCCAAGTTTCGAGACTAGCGGGAGGGAGCTCCTACAATGAGCAGTTCTTC. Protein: CASSQVSRLAGGSSYNEQFF.

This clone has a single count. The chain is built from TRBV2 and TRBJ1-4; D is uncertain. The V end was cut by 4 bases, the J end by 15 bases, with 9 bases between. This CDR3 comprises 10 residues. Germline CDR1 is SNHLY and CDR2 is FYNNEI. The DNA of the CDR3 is TGTGCCAGCAGTGGGGCGGAGGTGTTTTTT. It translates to CASSGAEVFF.

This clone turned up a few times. CDR3 nucleotides: TGCGCCAGCAGCCTTCTACTCTCCGGAGGGCCCCAGCATTTT. This gives the protein CASSLLLSGGPQHF. The chain combines TRBV4-1 with TRBJ1-5; D gene unclear. V shed 4 bases and J shed 9 bases, with 16 bases lying between them. This CDR3 has 14 amino acids. Germline V CDR1 and CDR2: MGHRA, YSYEKL.

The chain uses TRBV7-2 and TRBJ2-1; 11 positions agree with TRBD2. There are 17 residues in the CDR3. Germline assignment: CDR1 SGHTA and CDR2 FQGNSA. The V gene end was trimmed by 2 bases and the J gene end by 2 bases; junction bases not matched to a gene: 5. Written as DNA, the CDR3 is TGTGCCAGCAGCTTAATTCTAGCGGGAGGACCCTACAATGAGCAGTTCTTC. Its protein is CASSLILAGGPYNEQFF.

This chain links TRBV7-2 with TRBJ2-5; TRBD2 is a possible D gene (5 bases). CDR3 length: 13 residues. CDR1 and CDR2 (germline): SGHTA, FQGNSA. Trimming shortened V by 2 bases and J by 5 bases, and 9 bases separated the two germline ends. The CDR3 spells CASSLTSGETQYF. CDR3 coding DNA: TGTGCCAGCAGCTTAACTAGTGGGGAGACCCAGTACTTC.

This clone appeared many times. The CDR3 DNA is TGTGCCAGCAAGCTTACGAACACTGAAGCTTTCTTT. Amino acid sequence: CASKLTNTEAFF. V gene TRBV12-3 or TRBV12-4 combines with J gene TRBJ1-1; no clear D gene. Between the trimmed V and J ends, which lost 7 bases and 1 base, there was a span of 7 bases. The length of the CDR3 is 12 residues.